The next 17 T cell receptor beta chains were all read from a single sample in a study of shared clonotypes between healthy human individuals. Using immunoSEQ multiplex PCR, the repertoire was profiled, and TCRdb retains in-frame clones only, with some absent. The data contain some 2.1 million clones, 90% to 95% of them singletons. The sequenced sample consisted of naive CD4+ T cells sorted from blood. Indicated subset: CD45RA+ positively selected. The source of these receptors is a man between 18 and 29 years old in good health.

The genes are TRBV25-1 and TRBJ1-2; perhaps TRBD1 as D (6 bases). V lost 4 bases and J lost 8, with 23 bases in between. In germline, CDR1 is MGHDK, CDR2 SYGVNS. This CDR3 contains 16 residues. DNA for the CDR3: TGTGCCAGCAGTGGGACAGCAACGGCTCTAGCGGGAGGCTACACCTTC. It is translated as CASSGTATALAGGYTF.

The chain combines TRBV28 with TRBJ2-2; 7 bases align to TRBD2. Germline values: CDR1 MDHEN, CDR2 SYDVKM. There are 18 residues in the CDR3. V lost 2 bases, J lost 1 base, and 10 bases stayed unmatched. The CDR3 protein is CASSLSSGEGRNTGELFF. In nucleotides, the CDR3 is TGTGCCAGCAGTTTAAGCTCTGGGGAGGGGCGGAACACCGGGGAGCTGTTTTTT.

The genes are TRBV6-1 and TRBJ1-1; 9 bases align to TRBD1. Trimming took 7 bases from V and 1 from J; bases not matched to a gene: 1. The CDR3 is 13 amino acids. Per germline, CDR1 MNHNS and CDR2 SASEGT. CDR3 residues: CASMTGGNTEAFF. The DNA for the CDR3 is TGTGCCAGCATGACAGGGGGGAACACTGAAGCTTTCTTT.

V is TRBV18 and J is TRBJ1-1; no definite D call. Germline V gene sequence: CDR1 KGHSH, CDR2 LQKENI. Trimming removed 5 bases at V and 3 bases at J, with 10 bases between. CDR3 length equals 13 residues. The CDR3 here is CASSGGRDTEAFF. DNA of the CDR3: TGTGCCAGCTCAGGAGGGCGGGACACTGAAGCTTTCTTT.

This clone occurred once. In nucleotides, the CDR3 is TGTGCCACCTCCTCCGCGGGGGAGGGGTATGGCTACACCTTC. Its protein is CATSSAGEGYGYTF. The chain joins TRBV11-1 to TRBJ1-2; tentatively, D is TRBD1 (5 bases). The germline V and J ends were trimmed by 10 bases and 5 bases, with 20 bases remaining between them. Germline V lookup: CDR1 SGHAT, CDR2 FQDESV (reference sequence). The CDR3 extends over 14 amino acids.

As concerns this clone: Distinct nucleotide sequences in the sample also encode this CDR3. V is TRBV30 and J is TRBJ2-5; D is unresolved. V lost 2 bases, J lost 2 bases, and 3 bases lay in between. The germline V gene has CDR1 GTSNPN and CDR2 SVGIG (reference sequence). The CDR3 is 11 residues long. The DNA for the CDR3 is TGTGCCTGGAGTCCTCAAGAGACCCAGTACTTC. Protein sequence: CAWSPQETQYF.

A word on this clone: Within the sample, other DNA sequences also encode this same CDR3. The chain has TRBV28 and TRBJ1-5; D call uncertain. The germline gives CDR1 MDHEN, CDR2 SYDVKM. This CDR3 comprises 15 residues. The V gene lost 4 bases and the J gene lost 2 bases, with 12 bases spanning the gap. The CDR3 loop reads CASSSPGGGNQPQHF. In DNA, the CDR3 is TGTGCCAGCAGTTCCCCGGGAGGTGGCAATCAGCCCCAGCATTTT.

The rearrangement joins TRBV10-1 to TRBJ2-2; 9 nucleotides match TRBD1. The junction had 3 bases not matched to a gene; V was cut back by 0 bases and J by 4 bases. Looked up from germline, CDR1 is WNHNN and CDR2 is SYGVQD (reference sequence). The CDR3 has 16 amino acids. CDR3 coding DNA: TGCGCCAGCAGTGAGTCCACAGGGGGCCGCACCGGGGAGCTGTTTTTT. Protein sequence: CASSESTGGRTGELFF.

The chain recombines TRBV5-1 with TRBJ2-6; 7 bases map to TRBD2. This CDR3 spans 18 amino acids. Trimming at V came to 0 bases and at J to 0 bases, leaving 6 bases not matched to a gene. Looked up from germline, CDR1 is SGHRS and CDR2 is YFSETQ. The CDR3 region has the DNA TGCGCCAGCAGCTTGGTGGGAGGGGCGAGCTCTGGGGCCAACGTCCTGACTTTC. Amino acid sequence: CASSLVGGASSGANVLTF. The full variable domain, in which reference TRBV5-1 and TRBJ2-6 provide the parts outside the CDR3, is KAGVTQTPRYLIKTRGQQVTLSCSPISGHRSVSWYQQTPGQGLQFLFEYFSETQRNKGNFPGRFSGRQFSNSRSEMNVSTLELGDSALYLCASSLVGGASSGANVLTFGAGSRLTVL.

The V gene is TRBV6-5, the J gene TRBJ2-5; 7 bases align to TRBD1. Trimming took 7 bases from V and 4 from J; bases not matched to a gene: 6. The CDR3 length is 13 residues. CDR1 is MNHEY and CDR2 is SVGAGI in the germline V gene. The CDR3 nucleotides read TGTGCCAGCACCCGACAGGGTGCAGAGACCCAGTACTTC. Translating it yields CASTRQGAETQYF.

The rearrangement joins TRBV2 to TRBJ2-5; unclear D gene. The CDR3 totals 12 residues. Germline-derived CDR1 and CDR2 are SNHLY and FYNNEI. V lost 4 bases and J 5 bases, leaving 8 bases between the germline ends. For the CDR3, the DNA is TGTGCCAGCAGTGTAAATGGGGAGACCCAGTACTTC. It encodes CASSVNGETQYF.

This chain joins TRBV4-3 and TRBJ2-7; 11 nucleotides agree with TRBD2. After removal of 0 bases from V and 6 bases from J, the junction contained 4 bases not matched to a gene. CDR3 length: 15 residues. Germline-derived CDR1 and CDR2 are LGHNA and YSLEER. The CDR3 nucleotides read TGCGCCAGCAGCCAAGAAGAAACTAGCGGGAGCGAGCAGTACTTC. Its translation: CASSQEETSGSEQYF.

This chain joins TRBV10-3 and TRBJ2-5; 7 bases fit TRBD1. V lost 5 bases to trimming and J lost 2 bases; unmatched junction nucleotides: 2. The CDR3 extends over 13 amino acids. CDR1 is ENHRY, CDR2 SYGVKD, per germline. The CDR3 nucleotides are TGTGCCATCAGTCAGGGACAGCAAGAGACCCAGTACTTC. It codes for CAISQGQQETQYF.

The V call is TRBV25-1, the J call TRBJ2-7, with D perhaps matching TRBD1 or TRBD2 (5 bases each). Germline CDR1 MGHDK, CDR2 SYGVNS. V lost 5 bases and J lost 3, with 14 bases in between. The length of the CDR3 is 14 residues. The CDR3 is CASSPGTKGYEQYF. The CDR3 region has the DNA TGTGCCAGCAGTCCCGGGACCAAGGGCTACGAGCAGTACTTC.

This clone was seen just once. The chain couples TRBV28 to TRBJ2-7, with TRBD1 as a possible D gene (6 bases). The V gene's germline CDR1 is MDHEN and CDR2 SYDVKM. The CDR3 has 14 residues. V was pared by 3 bases and J by 6 bases, with 15 bases between. As DNA, the CDR3 is TGTGCCAGCAGTTTCGGCGCAACAGGGTTCGAGCAGTACTTC. Its protein product is CASSFGATGFEQYF.

The genes are TRBV18 and TRBJ2-3, with D possibly TRBD1 on 5 matching bases. Germline CDR1 is KGHSH and CDR2 is LQKENI. CDR3 size: 13 residues. With 4 bases removed from V and 6 bases from J, the gap between germline ends came to 11 bases. The CDR3 here is CASSRREVDTQYF. CDR3 nucleotide sequence: TGTGCCAGCTCACGCAGGGAAGTGGATACGCAGTATTTT.

The CDR3 nucleotides read TGTGCCAGCAGCATGGAACAGGGCCGCTATGGCTACACCTTC. Translation gives CASSMEQGRYGYTF. The V and J genes are TRBV5-4 and TRBJ1-2, with D maybe TRBD1 (6 bases). The CDR3 covers 14 residues. Trimming took off 4 bases at V and 4 bases at J, with 14 bases between the two ends. In germline, CDR1 is SGHNT, CDR2 YYREEE (reference sequence).